Below, 7 T cell receptor beta chains from the same sample are listed, as sequenced in a study of cytomegalovirus exposure and HLA in healthy donors. This PCR relied on a set of 60 Vbeta primers and 13 Jbeta primers. Repertoires were generated with immunoSEQ multiplex PCR, while TCRdb's copy carries only in-frame clones and drops some. The data show about 170,000 clones, just over 75% seen once. The sequenced sample consisted of PBMCs. Source of these receptors: a woman in her twenties or thirties in good health and CMV-seropositive.

The CDR3 loop reads CASGLAGRRTDTQYF. DNA of the CDR3: TGTGCCAGCGGGCTGGCCGGGAGACGCACAGATACGCAGTATTTT. The J gene is TRBJ2-3, the V gene TRBV28, with D possibly TRBD2 on 6 matching bases. Germline V gene data show CDR1 as MDHEN and CDR2 as SYDVKM. CDR3 length equals 15 residues. Trimming took off 8 bases at V and 1 base at J, with 16 bases between the two ends. Full variable domain (missing parts from reference TRBV28 and TRBJ2-3): DVKVTQSSRYLVKRTGEKVFLECVQDMDHENMFWYRQDPGLGLRLIYFSYDVKMKEKGDIPEGYSVSREKKERFSLILESASTNQTSMYLCASGLAGRRTDTQYFGPGTRLTVL.

This clone has only one observation. The chain joins TRBV5-1 to TRBJ2-2, with 14 nucleotides matching TRBD2. Per the germline V gene, CDR1 is SGHRS and CDR2 is YFSETQ. The CDR3 spans 17 residues. Unmatched junction bases numbered 9, after V lost 4 bases and J lost 7 bases. CDR3 region: CASSTGLAGGRGGELFF. In DNA, the CDR3 is TGCGCCAGCAGCACAGGACTAGCGGGAGGTCGCGGCGGGGAGCTGTTTTTT.

The J gene is TRBJ1-4, the V gene TRBV4-2, with a weak D call TRBD1 (6 bases). Germline lookup yields CDR1 LGHNA and CDR2 YNFKEQ. The CDR3 extends over 13 amino acids. Between the trimmed V and J ends, which lost 0 bases and 7 bases, there was a span of 6 bases. CDR3 protein: CASSQEGGEKLFF. CDR3 in DNA: TGTGCCAGCAGCCAAGAAGGGGGTGAAAAACTGTTTTTT.

The V gene is TRBV9, the J gene TRBJ2-2, with 9 bases that match TRBD2. The CDR3 extends over 18 amino acids. Germline CDR1 SGDLS, CDR2 YYNGEE. The ends lost 3 bases at V and 4 bases at J; junction bases unmatched: 13. CDR3 amino acids: CASSARGGGRAGTGELFF. The CDR3 nucleotides read TGTGCCAGCAGCGCCCGCGGGGGGGGGAGGGCCGGCACCGGGGAGCTGTTTTTT.

V gene TRBV4-1 combines with J gene TRBJ2-3; 13 bases line up with TRBD2. The J segment lost 5 bases and the V segment lost 4 bases, leaving 21 bases of the junction unmatched. The germline gives CDR1 MGHRA, CDR2 YSYEKL. CDR3 length equals 21 residues. CDR3 region: CASSPGGAILAGGSRGDTQYF. DNA for the CDR3: TGCGCCAGCAGCCCGGGAGGGGCTATACTAGCGGGAGGGTCTCGTGGAGATACGCAGTATTTT.

The chain is built from TRBV4-2 and TRBJ2-5, with 9 positions matching TRBD2. The V gene's germline CDR1 is LGHNA and CDR2 YNFKEQ. This CDR3 contains 16 residues. V trimming: 0 bases; J trimming: 6 bases; junction bases outside the gene matches: 8. CDR3 DNA: TGTGCCAGCAGCCAAGACGGGGCGGGAGGGCCTCAGACCCAGTACTTC. Translated, it gives CASSQDGAGGPQTQYF.

The count of this clone is one. The rearrangement uses TRBV10-3 and TRBJ2-7, with 9 nucleotides matching TRBD1. CDR3 length equals 12 residues. J lost 2 bases, V lost 9 bases, and 2 bases had no gene match. Per germline, CDR1 ENHRY and CDR2 SYGVKD. The CDR3 DNA is TGTGCCATGGGACAGGGCCCCTACGAGCAGTACTTC. Encoded protein: CAMGQGPYEQYF.